This T cell receptor (beta chain) was documented in a study of blood T cells in healthy people across ages. Study-wide results and caveats: Age advanced and TCR beta diversity per million T cells fell, roughly linearly.

Then a second PCR, running roughly 7 to 11 cycles, was carried out with a sample-barcoded 5' primer and a J-beta primer mix. MiXCR was run by TCRdb on the 5' RACE reads, yielding one entry per CDR3 protein. Of approximately 670,000 distinct CDR3 sequences in the sample, roughly 41% are singletons; the top ten hold 30%. As for this clonotype: Its target is not known.

Losses at the gene ends were 6 bases for V and 2 bases for J; bases not matched to a gene: 6. The CDR3 is 14 residues long. The germline CDR1 and CDR2 sequences are SNHLY and FYNNEI. The sequence came from a man aged 80 or over in good health. Sequenced material: blood. The chain employs TRBV2 and TRBJ2-7; TRBD2 agrees at 8 bases. CDR3 in amino acids: CASSWDSGAYEQYF. CDR3 bases: TGTGCCAGCAGCTGGGATAGCGGGGCCTACGAGCAGTACTTC.